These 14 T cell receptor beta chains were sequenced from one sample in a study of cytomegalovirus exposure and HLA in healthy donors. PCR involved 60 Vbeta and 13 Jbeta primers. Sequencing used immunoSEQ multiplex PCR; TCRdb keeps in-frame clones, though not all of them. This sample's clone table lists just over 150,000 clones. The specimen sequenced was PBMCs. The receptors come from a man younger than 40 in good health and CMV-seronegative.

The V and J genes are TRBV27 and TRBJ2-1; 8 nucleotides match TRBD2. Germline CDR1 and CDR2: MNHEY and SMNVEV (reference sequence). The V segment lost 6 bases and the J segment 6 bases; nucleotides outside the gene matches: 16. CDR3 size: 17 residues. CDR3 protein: CASSPVGGRPKSNEQFF. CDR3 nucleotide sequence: TGTGCCAGCAGCCCTGTGGGCGGGAGGCCGAAGAGCAATGAGCAGTTCTTC.

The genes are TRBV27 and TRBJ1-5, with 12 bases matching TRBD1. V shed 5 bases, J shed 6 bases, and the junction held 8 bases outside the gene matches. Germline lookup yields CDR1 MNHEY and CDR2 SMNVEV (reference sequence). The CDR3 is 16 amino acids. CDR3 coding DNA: TGTGCCAGCAGTCCTTTAGGGACAGGGGGCCTTCAGCCCCAGCATTTT. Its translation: CASSPLGTGGLQPQHF.

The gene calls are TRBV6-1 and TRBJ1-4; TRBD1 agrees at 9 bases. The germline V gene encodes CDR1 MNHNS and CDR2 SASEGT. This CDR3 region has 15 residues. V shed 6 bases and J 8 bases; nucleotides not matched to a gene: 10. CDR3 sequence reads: CASRRSQGASEKLFF. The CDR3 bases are TGTGCCAGCAGGCGATCACAGGGGGCGTCCGAAAAACTGTTTTTT.

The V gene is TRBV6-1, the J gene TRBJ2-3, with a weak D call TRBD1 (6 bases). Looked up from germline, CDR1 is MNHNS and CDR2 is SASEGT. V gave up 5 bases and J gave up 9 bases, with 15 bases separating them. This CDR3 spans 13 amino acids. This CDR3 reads CASSRGERGTQYF. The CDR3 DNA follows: TGTGCCAGCAGTAGAGGAGAGAGGGGGACGCAGTATTTT.

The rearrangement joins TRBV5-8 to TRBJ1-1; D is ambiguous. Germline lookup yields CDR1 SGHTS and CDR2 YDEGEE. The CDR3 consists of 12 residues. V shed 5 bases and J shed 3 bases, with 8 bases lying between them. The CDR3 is CASRWAHTEAFF. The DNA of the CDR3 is TGTGCCAGCAGATGGGCTCACACTGAAGCTTTCTTT. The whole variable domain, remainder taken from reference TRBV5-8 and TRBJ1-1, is EAGVTQSPTHLIKTRGQQATLRCSPISGHTSVYWYQQALGLGLQFLLWYDEGEERNRGNFPPRFSGRQFPNYSSELNVNALELEDSALYLCASRWAHTEAFFGQGTRLTVV.

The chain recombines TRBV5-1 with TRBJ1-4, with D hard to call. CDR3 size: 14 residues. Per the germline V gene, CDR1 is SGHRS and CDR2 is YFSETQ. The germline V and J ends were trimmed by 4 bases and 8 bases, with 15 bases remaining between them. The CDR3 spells CASSPTVLDEKLFF. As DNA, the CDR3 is TGCGCCAGCAGCCCCACCGTGCTAGACGAAAAACTGTTTTTT.

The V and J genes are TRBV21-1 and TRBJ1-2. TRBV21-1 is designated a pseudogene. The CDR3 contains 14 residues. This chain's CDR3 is CASTPRRVKYGYTF. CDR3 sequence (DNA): TGTGCCAGCACCCCGAGGAGGGTCAAGTATGGCTACACCTTC.

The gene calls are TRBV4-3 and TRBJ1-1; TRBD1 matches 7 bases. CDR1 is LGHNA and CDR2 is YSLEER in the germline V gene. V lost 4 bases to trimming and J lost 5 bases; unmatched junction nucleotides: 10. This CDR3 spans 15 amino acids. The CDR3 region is CASSPNLAGGTEAFF. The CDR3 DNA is TGCGCCAGCAGCCCAAACCTGGCAGGGGGGACTGAAGCTTTCTTT.

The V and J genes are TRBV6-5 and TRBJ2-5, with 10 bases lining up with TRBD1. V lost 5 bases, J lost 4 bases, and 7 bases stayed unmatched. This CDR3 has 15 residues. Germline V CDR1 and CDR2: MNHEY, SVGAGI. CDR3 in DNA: TGTGCCAGCAGTCAGGGACAGGGGACCGGAGAGACCCAGTACTTC. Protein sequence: CASSQGQGTGETQYF.

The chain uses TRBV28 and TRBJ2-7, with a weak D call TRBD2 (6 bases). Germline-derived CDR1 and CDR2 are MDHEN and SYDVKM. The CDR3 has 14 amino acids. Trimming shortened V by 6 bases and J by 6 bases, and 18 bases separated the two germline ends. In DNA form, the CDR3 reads TGTGCCAGCAGCCCGGGACTCCCGTTTGGCGAGCAGTACTTC. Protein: CASSPGLPFGEQYF.

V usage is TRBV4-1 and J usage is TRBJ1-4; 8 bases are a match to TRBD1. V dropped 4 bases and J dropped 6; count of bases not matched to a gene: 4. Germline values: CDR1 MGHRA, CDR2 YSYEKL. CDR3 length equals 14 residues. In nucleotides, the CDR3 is TGCGCCAGCAGCCGGGGGACAGGTTATGAAAAACTGTTTTTT. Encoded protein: CASSRGTGYEKLFF.

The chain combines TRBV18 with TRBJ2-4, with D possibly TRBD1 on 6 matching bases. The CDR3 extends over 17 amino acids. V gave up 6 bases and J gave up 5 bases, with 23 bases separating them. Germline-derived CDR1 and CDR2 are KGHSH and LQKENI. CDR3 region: CASSSMILQGEQNIQYF. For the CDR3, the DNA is TGTGCCAGCTCCTCAATGATTCTACAGGGAGAACAAAACATTCAGTACTTC.

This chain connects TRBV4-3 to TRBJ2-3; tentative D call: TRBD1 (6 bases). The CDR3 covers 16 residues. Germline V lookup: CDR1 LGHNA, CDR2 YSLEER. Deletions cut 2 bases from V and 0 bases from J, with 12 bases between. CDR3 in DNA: TGCGCCAGCAGCCAAAGAACAGGGATTAGCACAGATACGCAGTATTTT. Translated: CASSQRTGISTDTQYF.

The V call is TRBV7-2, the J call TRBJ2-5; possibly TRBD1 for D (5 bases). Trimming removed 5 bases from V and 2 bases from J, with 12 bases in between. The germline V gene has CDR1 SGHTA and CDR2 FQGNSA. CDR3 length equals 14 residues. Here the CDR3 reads CASSRTNVQETQYF. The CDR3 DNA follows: TGTGCCAGCAGCCGGACAAATGTACAAGAGACCCAGTACTTC. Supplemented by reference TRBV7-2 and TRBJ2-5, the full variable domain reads GAGVSQSPSNKVTEKGKDVELRCDPISGHTALYWYRQSLGQGLEFLIYFQGNSAPDKSGLPSDRFSAERTGGSVSTLTIQRTQQEDSAVYLCASSRTNVQETQYFGPGTRLLVL.